Here is one T cell receptor beta chain with its context. These data originate in a study of control samples from healthy donors and cancer patients. Clones were sequenced by immunoSEQ multiplex PCR, and TCRdb holds only the in-frame ones, with some missing. The data show around 68,000 clones, 84% seen once. Germline CDR1 SGHDT, CDR2 YYEEEE. Losses at the gene ends were 5 bases for V and 12 bases for J; bases not matched to a gene: 11. The CDR3 consists of 13 residues. The origin of this receptor is a woman in her forties or fifties with lung cancer. The specimen sequenced was PBMCs. V usage is TRBV5-6 and J usage is TRBJ2-1; the match to TRBD1 covers 7 bases. The CDR3 DNA reads TGTGCCAGCAGACCCGAAAGGGGGCTTGGGCAGTTCTTC. Its protein is CASRPERGLGQFF.